This T cell receptor (beta chain) was sequenced in a study of blood T cell repertoires in COVID-19. There are a few counts of this clone. Assay used: immunoSEQ multiplex PCR; TCRdb lists only in-frame clones, some missing. Of around 380,000 clones listed, 87% are singletons. V lost 3 bases and J lost 3, with 11 bases in between. Germline loops: CDR1 SGDLS, CDR2 YYNGEE. This CDR3 is built from 14 residues. The V gene is TRBV9, the J gene TRBJ2-3, with D possibly matching TRBD2 (7 bases). The receptor was isolated from a man aged 25 to 40 who had recovered from COVID-19. Sequencing used PBMCs or T cells enriched from blood (not recorded which). This CDR3 is CASSAGGPTDTQYF. The CDR3 region has the DNA TGTGCCAGCAGCGCGGGGGGCCCTACAGATACGCAGTATTTT.